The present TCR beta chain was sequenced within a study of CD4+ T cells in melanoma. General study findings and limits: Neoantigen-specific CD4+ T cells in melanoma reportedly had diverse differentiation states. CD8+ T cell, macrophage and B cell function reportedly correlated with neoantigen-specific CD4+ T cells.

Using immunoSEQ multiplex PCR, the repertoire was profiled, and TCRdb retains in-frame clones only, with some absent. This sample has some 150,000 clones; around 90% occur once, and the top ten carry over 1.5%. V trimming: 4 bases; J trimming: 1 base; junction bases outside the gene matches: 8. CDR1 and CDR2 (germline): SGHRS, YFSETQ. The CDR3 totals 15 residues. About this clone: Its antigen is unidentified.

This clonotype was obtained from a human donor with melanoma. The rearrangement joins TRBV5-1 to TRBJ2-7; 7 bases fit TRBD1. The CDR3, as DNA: TGCGCCAGCAGCCTACGGGACAGCAGTTCCTACGAGCAGTACTTC. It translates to CASSLRDSSSYEQYF.